These T cell receptor beta chains were read from a single sample in a study of T cells after somatic rescue of genetic block. The assay was immunoSEQ multiplex PCR, and TCRdb's table has in-frame clones only and misses some. The table shows approximately 88,000 clones, with around 90% occurring only once. Specimen: peripheral blood mononuclear cells (PBMCs). These receptors originate from a young woman. Both conserved end residues are part of each CDR3. Each record gives: J gene, V gene, CDR3 protein.

J: TRBJ2-4
V: TRBV27
CDR3: CASSPNRRDLALIQYF

J: TRBJ1-5
V: TRBV28
CDR3: CASSSLDRNNQPQHF

J: TRBJ2-2
V: TRBV13
CDR3: CASSQVGGDWLNTGELFF

J: TRBJ2-4
V: TRBV5-4
CDR3: CASSAQIGAPSKNIQYF

J: TRBJ1-5
V: TRBV11-2
CDR3: CASSWDAGGGRQPQHF

J: TRBJ1-1
V: TRBV28
CDR3: CASSLGTGGDTEAFF

J: TRBJ2-7
V: TRBV27
CDR3: CASRLTTYEQYF

J: TRBJ1-1
V: TRBV14
CDR3: CASSQLQVRNTEAFF

J: TRBJ2-1
V: TRBV27
CDR3: CASSQGQATNNEQFF

J: TRBJ1-1
V: TRBV4-3
CDR3: CASSQSWNTEAFF

J: TRBJ2-7
V: TRBV11-2
CDR3: CASSFGPSEQYF

J: TRBJ1-1
V: TRBV27
CDR3: CASSPSTHSHTEAFF

J: TRBJ2-7
V: TRBV20-1
CDR3: CSATGNEQYF

J: TRBJ1-2
V: TRBV15
CDR3: CATSRAFQGVGYTF

J: TRBJ2-7
V: TRBV15
CDR3: CATSRVTSGNHEQYF

J: TRBJ1-1
V: TRBV5-4
CDR3: CASSLYPNTEAFF

J: TRBJ1-3
V: TRBV18
CDR3: CASSPLSGSGNTIYF

J: TRBJ2-5
V: TRBV14
CDR3: CASSQEAGTQETQYF

J: TRBJ2-3
V: TRBV25-1
CDR3: CATLSEREVDTQYF

J: TRBJ2-1
V: TRBV5-1
CDR3: CASSPPEGSYNEQFF

J: TRBJ1-4
V: TRBV4-1
CDR3: CASSQGPGDNEKLFF

J: TRBJ2-5
V: TRBV5-4
CDR3: CASRSGLIETQYF

J: TRBJ2-7
V: TRBV29-1
CDR3: CSVEDRGGPGYEQYF

J: TRBJ2-2
V: TRBV11-3
CDR3: CASSLPLPLAPTGELFF

J: TRBJ2-7
V: TRBV28
CDR3: CASRLDYEQYF

J: TRBJ1-3
V: TRBV11-2
CDR3: CASSATGFRSGNTIYF

J: TRBJ2-3
V: TRBV19
CDR3: CASSIVLWTEGDTQYF

J: TRBJ1-5
V: TRBV30
CDR3: CAWSHGTYPNQPQHF